This TCR beta chain comes out of a study of T cells in Graves' hyperthyroidism and ophthalmopathy. Patients having uncontrolled infection, another autoimmune disease, pregnancy or lactation were not included. The source material, RNA transcripts, was used to amplify TCR beta CDR3 regions. The HTBI set primed first-round TCR CDR3 RT-PCR. TCRdb re-analysed the multiplex PCR reads in MiXCR, keeping a single row per CDR3 protein. The repertoire has a few hundred thousand distinct CDR3 sequences, roughly 14% of them found once; the top ten carry about an eighth. Many counts were recorded for this clonotype. The V gene's germline CDR1 is GTSNPN and CDR2 SVGIG (reference sequence). This CDR3 is 13 amino acids long. V lost 3 bases and J lost 5, with 11 bases in between.

The sample taken for sequencing was blood. The chain uses TRBV30 and TRBJ1-5, with D possibly being TRBD1 (6 bases). The TCR was taken from a woman between 40 and 50 years old with Graves' hyperthyroidism that later progressed to Graves' ophthalmopathy. This chain's CDR3 is CAWSEGVHQPQHF. The CDR3 nucleotides are TGTGCCTGGAGCGAGGGGGTGCATCAGCCCCAGCATTTT.